This TCR beta chain was retrieved from a study of post-analysis software for immune sequencing data. Across the study: Both relapsing-remitting and secondary progressive multiple sclerosis featured among the disease courses, as did progressive-relapsing multiple sclerosis. Overall study results and limits: Batch-mates among the samples co-clustered strongly by F measure. Versus controls, multiple sclerosis patients showed significantly lower diversity (normalized Chao1).

The authors incorporated unique molecular identifiers into the TCR beta cDNA libraries. TCRdb re-analysed the PCR reads in MiXCR, keeping a single row per CDR3 protein. The sample has some 800,000 distinct CDR3 sequences, around 46% seen once; the top ten hold 4.9%. Worth noting for this clonotype: Its antigen remains unknown.

Sequenced material: blood. The source of this sequence is a girl aged 5 to 17 with multiple sclerosis.

Written as DNA, the CDR3 is TGTGCCAACCGGGACAGGGTAGAGAGCAATCAGCCCCAGCATTTT. Translated: CANRDRVESNQPQHF. V and J are TRBV6-2 or TRBV6-3 and TRBJ1-5, with 9 bases identical to TRBD1. Germline CDR1 reads MNHEY; CDR2 reads SVGEGT. With 10 bases clipped from V and 1 base from J, the junction kept 8 bases outside the gene matches. CDR3 length: 15 residues.